The next 27 T cell receptor delta chains were all read from a single sample in a study of gamma-delta chains in newborns, infants, children. TCRdb fed the reads to CATT. This table holds more than 1,500 delta-chain clones, around 9% found once. The sequenced sample consisted of blood. The receptors were sampled from a child who was a newborn, infant or young child, either healthy, febrile or measles-vaccinated (not recorded which).

This clone was observed a handful of times. The protein recorded in TCRdb matches a much larger clone and deviates from this DNA's translation at residue 4, suggesting a read error; the protein here is obtained by translating the DNA. CDR3 residues: CACVTREAGGYRALIF. CDR3 coding DNA: TGTGCCTGTGTCACACGGGAGGCTGGGGGATATCGCGCACTCATCTTT. This chain connects TRDV2 to TRDJ1, with TRDD3 matching 10 bases. There are 16 residues in the CDR3. The V gene's germline CDR1 is GEAIGNYY and CDR2 EKD. Trimming took 5 bases from V and 10 from J; bases not matched to a gene: 18.

The table lists this clone with a few counts. The protein held in TCRdb is that of a much larger clone and does not match this DNA's translation at residue 10, likely because of a read error; the protein shown is translated from the DNA. The rearrangement joins TRDV2 to TRDJ3; 10 bases agree with TRDD3. Trimming removed 3 bases from V and 2 bases from J; junction bases left unmatched: 15. Germline CDR1 is GEAIGNYY and CDR2 is EKD. The CDR3 runs 21 residues. This chain's CDR3 is CACDPMYWGMLKPWDTRQMFF. The CDR3 bases are TGTGCCTGTGACCCGATGTACTGGGGGATGCTAAAGCCCTGGGACACCCGACAGATGTTTTTC.

This clone was counted only a few times. TCRdb's listed protein matches a much larger clone and diverges from this DNA's translation at residue 10, likely through a read error; the protein shown comes from the DNA. The chain has TRDV2 and TRDJ3; TRDD3 aligns across 10 bases. Germline V CDR1 and CDR2: GEAIGNYY, EKD. V trimming: 2 bases; J trimming: 0 bases; junction bases outside the gene matches: 6. This CDR3 comprises 19 residues. CDR3 coding DNA: TGTGCCTGTGACAAATACTGGGGGATGGGCTCCTGGGACACCCGACAGATGTTTTTC. This codes for CACDKYWGMGSWDTRQMFF.

This clone was recorded a few times. Given a far larger clone just one base away, this is likely a sequencing read error. Other DNA sequences in the sample encode the same CDR3. J is TRDJ2 and V is TRDV2; 10 nucleotides line up with TRDD3. The germline V gene encodes CDR1 GEAIGNYY and CDR2 EKD. This CDR3 has 15 amino acids. V shed 3 bases and J 3 bases; nucleotides not matched to a gene: 3. This CDR3 is CACDVLGDLTAQLFF. The CDR3 DNA follows: TGTGCCTGTGACGTACTGGGGGATCTGACAGCACAACTCTTCTTT.

As regards this clone: A read error is likely here: a far larger clone is one base away. This sample also contains other DNA sequences that code for the same CDR3. V gene TRDV2 combines with J gene TRDJ1; tentative D call: TRDD3 (9 bases). The CDR3 is 19 residues long. Germline CDR1 GEAIGNYY, CDR2 EKD. Between the trimmed V and J ends, which lost 1 base and 0 bases, there was a span of 23 bases. The DNA of the CDR3 is TGTGCCTGTGACACACTTCCTACCGGGGATACGCAGTACACCGATAAACTCATCTTT. Translation gives CACDTLPTGDTQYTDKLIF.

As regards this clone: The TCRdb protein comes from a much larger clone and disagrees with this DNA's translation at residue 4, likely due to a read error; the protein given here is derived from the DNA. V is TRDV2 and J is TRDJ1, with 10 bases lining up with TRDD3. J was trimmed by 10 bases and V by 5 bases; bases with no gene match: 18. Germline V CDR1 and CDR2: GEAIGNYY, EKD. The CDR3 extends over 16 amino acids. The CDR3 sequence is CACGTREAGGYRALIF. CDR3 nucleotides: TGTGCCTGTGGCACACGGGAGGCTGGGGGATATCGCGCACTCATCTTT.

This clone showed up just a few times. The V and J genes are TRDV2 and TRDJ3, with 12 bases lining up with TRDD3. Losses at the gene ends were 6 bases for V and 0 bases for J; bases not matched to a gene: 14. Germline V gene data show CDR1 as GEAIGNYY and CDR2 as EKD. The CDR3 is 21 residues long. CDR3 protein: CACNAEPTGGYTSWDTRQMFF. The CDR3 DNA reads TGTGCCTGTAACGCCGAACCGACTGGGGGATACACCTCCTGGGACACCCGACAGATGTTTTTC.

This chain connects TRDV1 to TRDJ1, with D uncertain. The CDR3 is 14 residues long. The germline V gene has CDR1 TSWWSYY and CDR2 QGS. V dropped 0 bases and J dropped 4 bases, with 9 bases sitting between them. CDR3 in amino acids: CALGELLGSDKLIF. DNA of the CDR3: TGTGCTCTTGGGGAACTCCTTGGAAGCGATAAACTCATCTTT.

By sample fraction, this clone is large. This chain joins TRDV2 and TRDJ3, with D unclear. Germline lookup yields CDR1 GEAIGNYY and CDR2 EKD. The CDR3 has 17 residues. The ends were cut back, 2 bases at V and 0 bases at J, with 10 bases in the middle. The CDR3 bases are TGTGCCTGTGACAAGACGGAGAGCTCCTGGGACACCCGACAGATGTTTTTC. Protein sequence: CACDKTESSWDTRQMFF.

As regards this clone: The TCRdb protein, from a much larger clone, departs from this DNA's translation at residue 14, likely by read error; the protein shown derives from the DNA. V and J are TRDV2 and TRDJ2; 9 nucleotides line up with TRDD3. Looked up from germline, CDR1 is GEAIGNYY and CDR2 is EKD. There are 18 residues in the CDR3. The chain's CDR3 is CACDPLGDGMALTVQLFF. The CDR3 region has the DNA TGTGCCTGTGACCCTCTGGGGGATGGGATGGCTTTGACAGTACAACTCTTCTTT.

In this sample, this clone turned up a few times. The protein held in TCRdb is that of a much larger clone and does not match this DNA's translation at residue 18, likely because of a read error; the protein shown is translated from the DNA. This chain links TRDV2 with TRDJ3; 13 positions agree with TRDD3. Looked up from germline, CDR1 is GEAIGNYY and CDR2 is EKD. The CDR3 totals 20 residues. CDR3 DNA: TGTGCCTGTGACACCGGAACTGGGGGATACGCTTCCTGGGACACCCGACAGACGTTTTTC. This codes for CACDTGTGGYASWDTRQTFF.

This clone was observed a few times. TCRdb's protein, taken from a much larger clone, differs from this DNA's translation at residue 3, likely owing to a read error; the protein displayed comes from the DNA. The J gene is TRDJ3, the V gene TRDV2, with 12 nucleotides matching TRDD3. There are 19 residues in the CDR3. Germline V gene sequence: CDR1 GEAIGNYY, CDR2 EKD. The CDR3 sequence is CAWDILGDTSSWDTRQMFF. The CDR3 DNA reads TGTGCCTGGGACATACTGGGGGATACTAGCTCCTGGGACACCCGACAGATGTTTTTC.

About this clone itself: The germline gene is not matched at one end of the junction; a read error may be the cause. The chain has TRDV2 and TRDJ3; 9 positions match TRDD3. Germline lookup yields CDR1 GEAIGNYY and CDR2 EKD. This CDR3 has 17 residues. Here the CDR3 reads CATWGIPSSWATRQLFF. The CDR3 DNA follows: TGTGCCACCTGGGGGATCCCAAGCTCCTGGGCCACCCGACAGCTGTTTTTC.

This clone is large (0.1 to 1%) in the sample. Other nucleotide sequences in the sample specify the same CDR3. The chain joins TRDV1 to TRDJ2, with TRDD3 matching 8 bases. The V segment lost 1 base and the J segment 1 base; nucleotides outside the gene matches: 17. The CDR3 contains 21 residues. Germline CDR1 reads TSWWSYY; CDR2 reads QGS. CDR3 in amino acids: CALGEPHSLYWGYFLTAQLFF. The DNA of the CDR3 is TGTGCTCTTGGGGAACCACATTCCTTGTACTGGGGGTACTTTTTGACAGCACAACTCTTCTTT.

This clone has a handful of counts. A far larger clone is off by one base, so a read error is likely. At the DNA level, this CDR3 is encoded by other sequences in the same sample as well. The genes are TRDV1 and TRDJ1; 7 bases line up with TRDD3. With 1 base clipped from V and 5 bases from J, the junction kept 19 bases outside the gene matches. The CDR3 is 19 amino acids. Per germline, CDR1 TSWWSYY and CDR2 QGS. CDR3 nucleotide sequence: TGTGCTCTTGGGGAACCACTTCTTTGCACTGGGGATAAAGCGGATAAACTCATCTTT. Its translation: CALGEPLLCTGDKADKLIF.

In this sample, this clone turned up a few times. TCRdb records a much larger clone's protein for this DNA, with a difference at residue 15 that likely arises from a read error; the protein given is the translation of the DNA. The chain uses TRDV2 and TRDJ3, with D perhaps matching TRDD3 (6 bases). CDR1 is GEAIGNYY, CDR2 EKD, per germline. The CDR3 spans 19 residues. The CDR3 sequence is CACDTKRTGSSWDTQQMFF. The CDR3 bases are TGTGCCTGTGACACCAAGCGTACTGGGTCCTCCTGGGACACCCAACAGATGTTTTTC.

With respect to this clone: TCRdb's listed protein matches a much larger clone and diverges from this DNA's translation at residue 17, likely through a read error; the protein shown comes from the DNA. The chain has TRDV2 and TRDJ3; TRDD3 matches at 10 bases. Germline CDR1 and CDR2: GEAIGNYY and EKD. The CDR3 consists of 19 residues. The CDR3 DNA reads TGTGCCTGTGACTCGCTACTGGGGGATGCCTCCTGGGACACCCGACAGACGTTTTTC. Translated: CACDSLLGDASWDTRQTFF.

For this clone: This DNA's translation differs at residue 8 from TCRdb's protein, which comes from a much larger clone; a read error is likely, and the protein shown is translated from the DNA. The rearrangement joins TRDV2 to TRDJ3; 9 nucleotides align to TRDD3. The germline gives CDR1 GEAIGNYY, CDR2 EKD. Unmatched junction bases numbered 2, after V lost 0 bases and J lost 0 bases. This CDR3 comprises 18 residues. The CDR3 region has the DNA TGTGCCTGTGACACCTGGGGGATAAGCTCCTGGGACACCCGACAGATGTTTTTC. Translated, it gives CACDTWGISSWDTRQMFF.

Note on this clone: This likely stems from a read error, as it lies one base from a far larger clone. The identical CDR3 is also encoded by other nucleotide sequences in the sample. The chain employs TRDV2 and TRDJ2; 9 positions agree with TRDD3. Germline V lookup: CDR1 GEAIGNYY, CDR2 EKD. This CDR3 is 17 amino acids long. DNA for the CDR3: TGTGCCTGTGACCCTACTGGGGGACGGCCTTTGACCGCACAACTCTTCTTT. This gives the protein CACDPTGGRPLTAQLFF.

This clone has just a few counts. The likely explanation is a read error, given a far larger clone one base away. Additional DNA sequences in this sample encode the identical CDR3. The CDR3 DNA reads TGTGCCTGTGACACTTACTGGGGGAGCTCCTGGGACACCCGGCAGATGTTTTTC. It encodes CACDTYWGSSWDTRQMFF. This rearrangement joins TRDV2 to TRDJ3; 9 positions match TRDD3. The CDR3 covers 18 residues. Germline CDR1 GEAIGNYY, CDR2 EKD.

This clone was detected a few times. A read error likely explains why the TCRdb protein, taken from a much larger clone, differs from this DNA's translation at residue 10; the protein shown is translated from the DNA. This rearrangement joins TRDV2 to TRDJ2; TRDD3 aligns across 12 bases. The CDR3 covers 16 residues. CDR1 and CDR2 from the germline V gene are GEAIGNYY and EKD. V lost 2 bases, J lost 4 bases, and 4 bases stayed unmatched. The CDR3 sequence: CACDILGDTSTAQLFF. CDR3 in DNA: TGTGCCTGTGACATACTGGGGGATACTTCGACAGCACAACTCTTCTTT.

A few counts support this clone. The protein recorded in TCRdb matches a much larger clone and deviates from this DNA's translation at residue 9, suggesting a read error; the protein here is obtained by translating the DNA. The V and J genes are TRDV2 and TRDJ3; 7 nucleotides agree with TRDD3. The germline CDR1 and CDR2 sequences are GEAIGNYY and EKD. The ends lost 3 bases at V and 3 bases at J; junction bases unmatched: 10. The CDR3 covers 18 residues. The CDR3 DNA sequence: TGTGCCTGTGACCCTGCTACTGGGGAATACTGGGACACCCGACAGATGTTTTTC. Protein product: CACDPATGEYWDTRQMFF.

Sample share makes this clone large. Other DNA sequences of this sample code for an identical CDR3. The chain links TRDV2 to TRDJ1; 11 nucleotides align to TRDD3. Germline assignment: CDR1 GEAIGNYY and CDR2 EKD. This CDR3 has 15 residues. The V gene end was trimmed by 0 bases and the J gene end by 4 bases; junction bases not matched to a gene: 3. The CDR3 DNA reads TGTGCCTGTGACACCGGTACTGGGGGATACGATAAACTCATCTTT. Residues: CACDTGTGGYDKLIF.

On this clone itself: This DNA translates differently at residue 5 from the TCRdb protein, which is that of a much larger clone; a read error is likely, and the protein shown is the DNA's own translation. The V and J genes are TRDV2 and TRDJ3; TRDD3 agrees at 11 bases. CDR3 size: 17 residues. In germline, CDR1 is GEAIGNYY, CDR2 EKD. V gave up 2 bases and J gave up 2 bases; unmatched junction bases: 1. CDR3 nucleotide sequence: TGTGCCTGTGACAGACTGGGGGATACCTGGGACACCCGACAGATGTTTTTC. Protein sequence: CACDRLGDTWDTRQMFF.

This clone showed up just a few times. TCRdb shows a much larger clone's protein in place of this DNA's translation, and the two differ at residue 8, likely through a read error; the protein shown is translated from the DNA. V and J are TRDV2 and TRDJ3; TRDD3 matches at 9 bases. CDR1 and CDR2 from the germline V gene are GEAIGNYY and EKD. This CDR3 spans 18 amino acids. The V and J ends lost 3 bases and 0 bases, in that order; junction bases with no gene match: 5. The CDR3 nucleotides read TGTGCCTGTGACGTACTGGGGGAGACCTCCTGGGACACCCGACAGATGTTTTTC. This encodes CACDVLGETSWDTRQMFF.

This clone was seen a few times. This probably arose from a read error, given a far larger clone one base away. Other DNA sequences within the sample encode an identical CDR3. The chain is built from TRDV2 and TRDJ2, with 10 bases that match TRDD3. CDR3 length: 18 amino acids. The J segment lost 2 bases and the V segment lost 0 bases, leaving 8 bases of the junction unmatched. CDR1 is GEAIGNYY and CDR2 is EKD in the germline V gene. In nucleotides, the CDR3 is TGTGCCTGTGACACCGTACTGGGGGATCCCTCCTTGACAGCACAACTCTTCTTT. It codes for CACDTVLGDPSLTAQLFF.

In regard to this clone: The protein that TCRdb holds for this DNA derives from a much larger clone and differs from the translated DNA at residue 15, which likely indicates a read error; the protein shown here is translated from the DNA. The rearrangement uses TRDV1 and TRDJ1; 11 nucleotides match TRDD3. The V segment lost 6 bases and the J segment 5 bases; nucleotides outside the gene matches: 23. Germline lookup yields CDR1 TSWWSYY and CDR2 QGS. This CDR3 has 20 residues. The CDR3 region is CALGAPFVGAEYWGIDKLIF. CDR3 DNA sequence: TGTGCTCTTGGCGCACCGTTCGTTGGGGCCGAGTACTGGGGGATAGATAAACTCATCTTT.